The 7 T cell receptor beta chains listed next were all sequenced from one sample in a study of blood T cell repertoires in COVID-19 (TCRdb year 2020). Libraries were constructed by the immunoSEQ multiplex PCR assay. TCRdb limited this immuneACCESS table to in-frame rearrangements with V and J called. A share of clones is missing; checked studies link under half to unresolved V genes, and the rest is unexplained. The sample data list a few hundred thousand clones, and 80% to 90% of these were observed just once. The ten largest clones capture 1.5% to 2% of the sample. Sequences were obtained from PBMCs or T cells enriched from blood (not recorded which). Receptors were obtained from a woman aged 50 to 60 who had recovered from COVID-19.

V is TRBV14 and J is TRBJ1-4; D unresolved. The CDR3 consists of 16 residues. With 1 base removed from V and 4 bases from J, the gap between germline ends came to 13 bases. Germline V gene sequence: CDR1 SGHDN, CDR2 FVKESK. CDR3 sequence: CASSQAVGRYNEKLFF. CDR3 DNA: TGTGCCAGCAGCCAAGCAGTAGGGAGGTATAATGAAAAACTGTTTTTT.

The chain has TRBV7-2 and TRBJ2-7, with 9 bases fitting TRBD2. CDR3 size: 15 residues. From germline, CDR1 is SGHTA and CDR2 FQGNSA. The J segment lost 5 bases and the V segment lost 4 bases, leaving 9 bases of the junction unmatched. This CDR3 is CASSSVAGALNEQYF. The CDR3 DNA reads TGTGCCAGCAGCTCGGTAGCGGGAGCTTTAAACGAGCAGTACTTC.

This chain uses TRBV6-2 or TRBV6-3 with TRBJ1-2; 10 nucleotides align to TRBD1. CDR1 and CDR2 (germline): MNHEY, SVGEGT. V dropped 6 bases and J dropped 6; count of bases not matched to a gene: 10. The CDR3 totals 15 residues. This CDR3 is CASSFSTGGRDGYTF. The DNA of the CDR3 is TGTGCCAGCAGCTTTTCGACAGGGGGCAGAGATGGCTACACCTTC.

V usage is TRBV28 and J usage is TRBJ2-5; the match to TRBD1 covers 11 bases. Germline trimming cut 4 bases from V and 2 bases from J; bases unmatched to any gene: 6. Per the germline V gene, CDR1 is MDHEN and CDR2 is SYDVKM. The CDR3 consists of 16 residues. CDR3 residues: CASSSYGTGGQETQYF. Written as DNA, the CDR3 is TGTGCCAGCAGTTCCTACGGGACAGGGGGGCAAGAGACCCAGTACTTC.

This chain links TRBV27 with TRBJ2-1; a weak D match, TRBD1 (5 bases). Per the germline V gene, CDR1 is MNHEY and CDR2 is SMNVEV (reference sequence). Trimming left V 6 bases short and J 0 bases short, with 9 bases between. The CDR3 is 14 residues long. As DNA, the CDR3 is TGTGCCAGCAGAACAGGAACCTCCTACAATGAGCAGTTCTTC. Translated, it gives CASRTGTSYNEQFF.

The chain employs TRBV5-4 and TRBJ2-7; 7 nucleotides match TRBD2. V lost 4 bases to trimming and J lost 0 bases; unmatched junction nucleotides: 10. The CDR3 totals 16 residues. CDR1 and CDR2 from the germline V gene are SGHNT and YYREEE (reference sequence). CDR3 loop: CASSHTSGASSYEQYF. The CDR3 bases are TGTGCCAGCAGCCATACCAGCGGGGCAAGCTCCTACGAGCAGTACTTC. Complete variable domain (other parts from reference TRBV5-4 and TRBJ2-7): ETGVTQSPTHLIKTRGQQVTLRCSSQSGHNTVSWYQQALGQGPQFIFQYYREEENGRGNFPPRFSGLQFPNYSSELNVNALELDDSALYLCASSHTSGASSYEQYFGPGTRLTVT.

The V gene is TRBV7-9, the J gene TRBJ1-2; 8 bases map to TRBD1. The V and J ends lost 5 bases and 3 bases, in that order; junction bases with no gene match: 8. The CDR3 sequence is 15 residues long. Germline CDR1 is SEHNR and CDR2 is FQNEAQ (reference sequence). The CDR3 DNA follows: TGTGCCAGCAGCCGAGGACAGGGAAATGACTATGGCTACACCTTC. Protein: CASSRGQGNDYGYTF.